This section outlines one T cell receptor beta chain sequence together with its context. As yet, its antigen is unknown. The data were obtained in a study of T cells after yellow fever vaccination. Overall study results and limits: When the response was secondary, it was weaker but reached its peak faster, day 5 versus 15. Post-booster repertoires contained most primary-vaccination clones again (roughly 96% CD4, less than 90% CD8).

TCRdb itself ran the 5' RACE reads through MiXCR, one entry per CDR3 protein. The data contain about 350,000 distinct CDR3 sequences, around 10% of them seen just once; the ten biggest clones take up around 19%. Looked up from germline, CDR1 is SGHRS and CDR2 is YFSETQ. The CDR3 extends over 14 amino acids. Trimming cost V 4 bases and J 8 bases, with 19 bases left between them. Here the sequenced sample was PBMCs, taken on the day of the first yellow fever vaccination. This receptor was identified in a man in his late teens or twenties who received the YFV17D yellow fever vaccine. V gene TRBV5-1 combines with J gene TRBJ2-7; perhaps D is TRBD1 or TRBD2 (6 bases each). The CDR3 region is CASSQRDGGAKQYF. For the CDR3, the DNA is TGCGCCAGCAGCCAAAGGGACGGGGGCGCGAAGCAGTACTTC. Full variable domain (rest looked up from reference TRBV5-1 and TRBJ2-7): KAGVTQTPRYLIKTRGQQVTLSCSPISGHRSVSWYQQTPGQGLQFLFEYFSETQRNKGNFPGRFSGRQFSNSRSEMNVSTLELGDSALYLCASSQRDGGAKQYFGPGTRLTVT.